The entry that follows covers one T cell receptor beta chain sequence. Its specific antigen is unknown. The sample holds no much larger clone one base away, and base qualities are not on file. The label giving this sample's time point can be read as: baseline, week 1 (first vaccination visit). Interpreted using the paper, the treatment or condition label stands for: pre-vaccination baseline after standard-of-care therapy. The donors had newly diagnosed IDH1-mutant astrocytomas of WHO grade 3 or 4 that showed loss of nuclear ATRX. The samples were drawn from NOA16, a multicentre, single-arm, open-label phase I trial in Germany that tested a mutant IDH1 peptide vaccine in humans for the first time. Blood drawn at visit V03 was used as the baseline sample for immunogenicity testing. Genomic DNA for TCRB sequencing was isolated from EDTA blood with the DNeasy Blood and Tissue Kit. V drops 4 bases and J drops 2 bases, leaving 13 bases in between. Sequences SGHRS (CDR1) and YFSETQ (CDR2) are obtained from the germline V gene. Including the terminal cysteine and phenylalanine, the CDR3 comprises 14 residues. The only DNA kept is the CDR3, 42 bases in frame from the first base.

The library came from the immunoSEQ multiplex PCR assay. Rearranged TCR beta chain sequences were amplified using the hsTCRB Kit according to the manufacturer's protocol. An Illumina MiSeq was used to sequence the TCRB libraries. Processing in the source paper ran as follows. The proprietary platform of the kit vendor was used for demultiplexing, trimming and gene mapping. The table was pulled from immuneACCESS by TCRdb, which kept in-frame rearrangements only. Such tables lose some clones; where checked, under half of the loss comes from unresolved V genes, and the rest has no known cause. The V and J calls and clone size come from that table; D and trimming were worked out from the DNA. The sample table records roughly 70,000 clones; around 83% of these occur just once. The ten biggest clones cover approximately 4.4% of the sample. This specimen belongs to a study of a mutant IDH1 vaccine in newly diagnosed glioma (dated by TCRdb to 2020 to 2022). Concerning the study at large: Of the roughly 31 treated patients, approximately 62% were male and 37.5% were female, and the mean age was approximately 40 years. Peripheral blood samples were drawn at six visits, namely V03 (baseline), V05, V07, V10, V12 and V13. Prior to enrollment, patients had been given standard therapy consisting of radiotherapy alone, temozolomide alone, or radiochemotherapy with temozolomide, with the combination given to most patients. Longitudinal TCRB deep sequencing was done for some 25 treated patients, wherever samples were available for exploratory analyses.

Summary of the overall study and its limitations: No apparent relationship was observed between pseudoprogression and alterations in the top peripheral T cell clonotypes detected by TCRB sequencing. Selection of PBMC samples for TCRB deep sequencing was based on availability. The authors noted that analyses of patient blood samples could not be reproduced because of sample limitations. Across multiple MHC alleles, vaccine-induced immune responses were seen in approximately 93% of patients.

The sequence was obtained from a young woman with glioma. Some clones in this sample may be carry-over from other donors' samples. The sample consisted of peripheral blood mononuclear cells (PBMCs), taken from a glioma patient treated with radiotherapy, temozolomide or both. The V and J genes are TRBV5-1 and TRBJ2-7; TRBD2 could be the D gene, as 5 bases match. Here the CDR3 is given as CASSPEGIAYEQYF. The DNA sequence reads TGCGCCAGCAGCCCTGAGGGCATAGCCTACGAGCAGTACTTC.